A selection of T cell receptor beta chains follows, all from one sample in a study of Ad26.COV2.S vaccination and SARS-CoV-2 variants. The repertoire was sequenced with immunoSEQ multiplex PCR; TCRdb's copy has only in-frame clones and lacks some. The sample shows fewer than 600,000 clones, roughly nine tenths of them seen only once. The specimen comprised peripheral blood, sampled in a trial of Ad26.COV2.S vaccine versus placebo. These receptors were collected from a person aged 18 to 65 who received the Ad26.COV2.S COVID-19 vaccine or a placebo. Each CDR3 is given with its conserved first and last residue. Each record gives: J gene, V gene, D gene, CDR3 protein, CDR3 DNA. D genes are given only for firm matches.

TRBJ2-3 TRBV11-1 TRBD1 CASRDRSTDTQYF TGTGCCAGCAGGGACAGGTCCACAGATACGCAGTATTTT
TRBJ2-7 TRBV18 . CASSPQGPAGEQYF TGTGCCAGCTCACCACAGGGTCCGGCCGGCGAGCAGTACTTC
TRBJ2-1 TRBV11-2 TRBD1 CASSLDRGGPYNEQFF TGTGCCAGCAGCTTAGATCGAGGGGGCCCCTACAATGAGCAGTTCTTC
TRBJ1-5 TRBV19 TRBD1 CASSRTGPGNQPQHF TGTGCCAGTAGCAGGACAGGGCCGGGCAATCAGCCCCAGCATTTT
TRBJ2-2 TRBV9 . CASSVGGRVSNTGELFF TGTGCCAGCAGCGTAGGGGGCAGGGTCTCGAACACCGGGGAGCTGTTTTTT
TRBJ2-2 TRBV19 TRBD1 CARLIEGARSANTGELFF TGTGCCAGATTGATAGAGGGGGCTAGGTCCGCGAACACCGGGGAGCTGTTTTTT
TRBJ2-2 TRBV10-3 TRBD1 CAISYGTVNTGELFF TGTGCCATCAGCTACGGGACAGTAAACACCGGGGAGCTGTTTTTT
TRBJ1-2 TRBV6-5 . CASRLHGYTF TGTGCCAGCAGGTTACATGGCTACACCTTC
TRBJ2-7 TRBV4-1 TRBD1 CASSHYPAGTDPYEQYF TGCGCCAGCAGCCATTACCCCGCCGGGACAGACCCCTACGAGCAGTACTTC
TRBJ2-5 TRBV25-1 . CASSDTRVETQYF TGTGCCAGCAGCGACACCCGGGTGGAGACCCAGTACTTC
TRBJ2-7 TRBV6-5 TRBD2 CASSYGRAFYEQYF TGTGCCAGCAGTTACGGGAGGGCCTTCTACGAGCAGTACTTC
TRBJ2-5 TRBV10-1 . CASSPRVGETQYF TGCGCCAGCAGTCCCCGGGTCGGGGAGACCCAGTACTTC
TRBJ2-2 TRBV6-1 TRBD2 CASSDITGGTGELFF TGTGCCAGCAGTGACATCACGGGAGGCACCGGGGAGCTGTTTTTT
TRBJ1-1 TRBV3-1/TRBV3-2 TRBD1 CASSLRTGRGPEAFF TGTGCCAGCAGCCTTAGGACAGGTAGGGGCCCAGAAGCTTTCTTT
TRBJ2-2 TRBV5-1 . CASSLRQNTGELFF TGCGCCAGCAGCTTAAGACAGAACACCGGGGAGCTGTTTTTT
TRBJ2-7 TRBV5-6 . CASSLQGLHEQYF TGTGCCAGCAGCTTACAGGGCTTACACGAGCAGTACTTC
TRBJ1-2 TRBV28 . CASGRAPGVYGYTF TGTGCCAGCGGCCGGGCCCCAGGCGTCTATGGCTACACCTTC
TRBJ1-3 TRBV4-2 . CASSQERGSGNTIYF TGTGCCAGCAGCCAAGAGAGAGGGTCTGGAAACACCATATATTTT
TRBJ2-7 TRBV27 TRBD2 CASRRSGSSSYEQYF TGTGCCAGCAGACGTAGCGGGAGTAGTTCCTACGAGCAGTACTTC
TRBJ1-3 TRBV28 TRBD1 CASSSLTYDRGRRSYSGNTIYF TGTGCCAGCAGTTCACTCACATACGACAGGGGCCGTCGATCCTACTCTGGAAACACCATATATTTT
TRBJ2-1 TRBV19 . CASSILAFAGNEQFF TGTGCCAGTAGTATATTAGCATTTGCTGGCAATGAGCAGTTCTTC
TRBJ2-7 TRBV2 TRBD1 CASGRTGGSYEQYF TGTGCCAGCGGAAGGACAGGGGGCTCCTACGAGCAGTACTTC